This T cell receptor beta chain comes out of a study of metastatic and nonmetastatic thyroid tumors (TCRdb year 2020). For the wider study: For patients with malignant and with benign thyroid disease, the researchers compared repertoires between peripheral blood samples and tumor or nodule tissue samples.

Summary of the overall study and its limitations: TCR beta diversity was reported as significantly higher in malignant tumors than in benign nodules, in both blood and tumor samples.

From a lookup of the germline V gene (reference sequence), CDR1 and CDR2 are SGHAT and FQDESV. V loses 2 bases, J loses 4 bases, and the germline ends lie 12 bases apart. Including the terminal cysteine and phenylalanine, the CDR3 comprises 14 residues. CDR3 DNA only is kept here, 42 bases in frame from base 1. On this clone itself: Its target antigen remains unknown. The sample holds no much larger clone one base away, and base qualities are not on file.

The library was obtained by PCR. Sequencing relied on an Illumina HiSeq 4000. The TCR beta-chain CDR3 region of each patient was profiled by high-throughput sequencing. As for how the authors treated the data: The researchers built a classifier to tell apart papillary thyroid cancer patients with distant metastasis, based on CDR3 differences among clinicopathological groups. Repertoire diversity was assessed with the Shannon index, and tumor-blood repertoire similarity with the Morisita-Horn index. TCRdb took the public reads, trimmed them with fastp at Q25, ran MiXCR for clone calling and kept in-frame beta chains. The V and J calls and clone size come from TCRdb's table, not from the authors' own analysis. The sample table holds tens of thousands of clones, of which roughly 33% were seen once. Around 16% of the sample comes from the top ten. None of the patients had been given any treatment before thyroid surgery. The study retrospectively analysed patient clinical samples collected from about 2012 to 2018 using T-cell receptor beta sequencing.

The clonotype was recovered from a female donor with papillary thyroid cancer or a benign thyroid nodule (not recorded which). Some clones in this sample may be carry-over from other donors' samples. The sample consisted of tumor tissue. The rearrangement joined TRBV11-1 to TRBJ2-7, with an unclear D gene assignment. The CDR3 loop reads CASSLSPDQYEQYF. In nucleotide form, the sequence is TGTGCCAGCAGCTTATCTCCCGATCAGTACGAGCAGTACTTC.